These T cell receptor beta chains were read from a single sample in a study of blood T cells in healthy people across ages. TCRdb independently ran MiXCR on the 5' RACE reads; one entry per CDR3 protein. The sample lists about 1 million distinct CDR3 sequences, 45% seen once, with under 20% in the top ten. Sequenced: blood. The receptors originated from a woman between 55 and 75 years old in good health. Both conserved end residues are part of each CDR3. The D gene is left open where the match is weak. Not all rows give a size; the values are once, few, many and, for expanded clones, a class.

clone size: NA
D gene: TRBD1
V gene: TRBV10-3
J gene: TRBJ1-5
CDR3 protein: CAISTGTENQPQHF
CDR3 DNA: TGTGCCATCAGTACCGGGACAGAAAATCAGCCCCAGCATTTT

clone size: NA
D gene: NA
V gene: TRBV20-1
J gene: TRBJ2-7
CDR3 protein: CSAKSRSYEQYF
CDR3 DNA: TGCAGTGCAAAGTCGAGATCCTACGAGCAGTACTTC

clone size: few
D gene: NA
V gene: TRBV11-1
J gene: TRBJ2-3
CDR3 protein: CASSRDRFPDTQYF
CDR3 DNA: TGTGCCAGCAGCAGAGACAGGTTCCCAGATACGCAGTATTTT

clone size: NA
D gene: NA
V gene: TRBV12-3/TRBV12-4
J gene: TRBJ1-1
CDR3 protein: CASSPLGGARTEAFF
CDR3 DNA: TGTGCCAGCAGCCCCTTGGGGGGGGCGCGGACTGAAGCTTTCTTT

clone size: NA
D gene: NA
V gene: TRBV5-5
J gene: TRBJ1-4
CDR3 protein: CASSLVEGAYEKLFF
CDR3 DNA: TGTGCCAGCAGCTTGGTAGAGGGTGCCTATGAAAAACTGTTTTTT

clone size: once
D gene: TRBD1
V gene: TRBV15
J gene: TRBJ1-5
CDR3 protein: CATSRGTGALYSNQPQHF
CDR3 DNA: TGTGCCACCAGCAGAGGGACAGGGGCACTTTATAGCAATCAGCCCCAGCATTTT

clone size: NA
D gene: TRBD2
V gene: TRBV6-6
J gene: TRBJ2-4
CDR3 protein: CASSPGTRYGQYF
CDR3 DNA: TGTGCCAGCAGTCCCGGGACTAGATACGGGCAGTACTTC

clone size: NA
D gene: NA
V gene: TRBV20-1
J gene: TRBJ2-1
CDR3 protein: CSASGDYNEQFF
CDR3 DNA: TGCAGTGCTAGCGGGGACTACAATGAGCAGTTCTTC

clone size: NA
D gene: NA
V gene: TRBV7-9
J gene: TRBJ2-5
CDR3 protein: CASSFGPPQETQYF
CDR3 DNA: TGTGCCAGCAGCTTCGGACCCCCTCAAGAGACCCAGTACTTC

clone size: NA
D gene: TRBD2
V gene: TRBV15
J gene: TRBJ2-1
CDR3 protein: CATSRDKVLGGRLENEQFF
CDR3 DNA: TGTGCCACCAGCAGAGATAAAGTCCTAGGCGGGAGGTTGGAGAATGAGCAGTTCTTC

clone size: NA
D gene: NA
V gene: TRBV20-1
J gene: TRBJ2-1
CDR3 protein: CSARVGDLYNEQFF
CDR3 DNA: TGCAGTGCTAGAGTCGGGGACCTATACAATGAGCAGTTCTTC

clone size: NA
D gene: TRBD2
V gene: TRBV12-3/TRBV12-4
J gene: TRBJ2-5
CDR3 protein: CASSLVSGSAETQYF
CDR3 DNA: TGTGCCAGCAGTTTAGTTAGCGGGAGCGCAGAGACCCAGTACTTC

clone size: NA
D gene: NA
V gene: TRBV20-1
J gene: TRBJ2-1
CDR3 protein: CSAKRHNEQFF
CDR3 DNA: TGCAGTGCTAAACGTCACAATGAGCAGTTCTTC

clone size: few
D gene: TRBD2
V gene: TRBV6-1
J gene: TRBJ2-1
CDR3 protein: CASRESRLAGVIDGQFF
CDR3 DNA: TGTGCCAGCAGGGAGAGTCGACTAGCGGGAGTCATCGATGGGCAGTTCTTC

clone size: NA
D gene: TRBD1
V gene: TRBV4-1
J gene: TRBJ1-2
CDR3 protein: CASSPSGTGGNYGYTF
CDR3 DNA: TGCGCCAGCAGCCCTTCCGGGACAGGGGGGAACTATGGCTACACCTTC

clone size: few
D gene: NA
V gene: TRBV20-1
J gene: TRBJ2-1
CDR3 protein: CSASSGGEQFF
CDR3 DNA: TGCAGTGCTAGTAGTGGGGGAGAGCAGTTCTTC

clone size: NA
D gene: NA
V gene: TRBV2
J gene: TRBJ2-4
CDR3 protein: CASSPGALVKNIQYF
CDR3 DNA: TGTGCCAGCAGTCCGGGAGCGCTGGTCAAAAACATTCAGTACTTC

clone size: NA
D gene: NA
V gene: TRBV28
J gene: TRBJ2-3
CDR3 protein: CASSLWTASGNTDTQYF
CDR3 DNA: TGTGCCAGCAGTCTCTGGACAGCAAGTGGAAACACAGATACGCAGTATTTT

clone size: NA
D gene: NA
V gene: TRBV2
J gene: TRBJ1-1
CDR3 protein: CASRGTTEAFF
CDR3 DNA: TGTGCCAGCAGGGGGACAACTGAAGCTTTCTTT

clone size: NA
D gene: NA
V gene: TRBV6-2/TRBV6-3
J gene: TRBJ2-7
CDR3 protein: CASSYSSRRSSYEQYF
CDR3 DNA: TGTGCCAGCAGTTACTCGAGTAGACGGAGCTCCTACGAGCAGTACTTC

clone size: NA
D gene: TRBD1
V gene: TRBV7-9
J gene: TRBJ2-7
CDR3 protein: CASSLKQGDHEQYF
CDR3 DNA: TGTGCCAGCAGCTTAAAACAGGGGGACCACGAGCAGTACTTC

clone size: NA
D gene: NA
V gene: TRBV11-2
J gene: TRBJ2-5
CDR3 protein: CASSQGRDAETQYF
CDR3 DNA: TGTGCCAGCAGCCAGGGGCGGGATGCGGAGACCCAGTACTTC

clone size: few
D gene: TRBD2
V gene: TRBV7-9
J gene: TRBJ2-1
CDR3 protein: CASSEPGLARDEQFF
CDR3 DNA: TGTGCCAGCAGCGAACCGGGACTAGCTAGGGATGAGCAGTTCTTC

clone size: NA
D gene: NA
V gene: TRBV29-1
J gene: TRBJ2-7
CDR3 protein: CSVVGNPYEQYF
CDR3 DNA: TGCAGCGTTGTTGGCAACCCCTACGAGCAGTACTTC

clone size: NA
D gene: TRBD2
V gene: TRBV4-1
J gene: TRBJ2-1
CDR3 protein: CASSQEGLAGGRNNEQFF
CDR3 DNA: TGCGCCAGCAGCCAAGAGGGACTAGCGGGAGGACGCAACAATGAGCAGTTCTTC

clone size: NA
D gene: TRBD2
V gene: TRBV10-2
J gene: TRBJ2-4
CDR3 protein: CASGTGTSGSNEQYF
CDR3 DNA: TGCGCCAGCGGAACCGGGACTAGCGGGAGCAATGAGCAGTACTTC

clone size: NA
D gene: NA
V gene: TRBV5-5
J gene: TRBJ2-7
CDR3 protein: CASSPSWGLEQYF
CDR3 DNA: TGTGCCAGCAGCCCCTCCTGGGGTCTCGAGCAGTACTTC

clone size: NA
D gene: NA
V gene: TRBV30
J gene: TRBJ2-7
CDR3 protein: CAWSSQYYEQYF
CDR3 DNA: TGTGCCTGGAGCAGTCAGTACTACGAGCAGTACTTC

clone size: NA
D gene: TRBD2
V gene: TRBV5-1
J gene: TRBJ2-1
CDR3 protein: CASSWEGVYNEQFF
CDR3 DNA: TGCGCCAGCAGCTGGGAGGGAGTCTACAATGAGCAGTTCTTC

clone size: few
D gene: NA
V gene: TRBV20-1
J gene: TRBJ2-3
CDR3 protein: CSADGTSETDTQYF
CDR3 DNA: TGCAGTGCAGACGGGACCAGCGAGACAGATACGCAGTATTTT

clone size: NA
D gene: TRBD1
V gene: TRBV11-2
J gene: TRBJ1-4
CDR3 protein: CASTNDRGQINEKLFF
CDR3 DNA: TGTGCCAGCACCAATGACAGGGGGCAAATTAATGAAAAACTGTTTTTT

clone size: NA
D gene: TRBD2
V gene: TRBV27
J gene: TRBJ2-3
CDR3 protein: CASSLLIAGGSDTQYF
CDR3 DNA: TGTGCCAGCAGTTTATTAATAGCGGGAGGTTCCGATACGCAGTATTTT

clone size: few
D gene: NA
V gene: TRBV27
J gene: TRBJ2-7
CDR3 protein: CASSQGRFSYEQYF
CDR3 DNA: TGTGCCAGCAGTCAGGGGCGGTTCTCCTACGAGCAGTACTTC

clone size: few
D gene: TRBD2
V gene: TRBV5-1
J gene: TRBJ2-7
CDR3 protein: CASSSSGTSTSYEQYF
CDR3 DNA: TGCGCCAGCAGCTCCTCCGGGACTAGCACGTCCTACGAGCAGTACTTC

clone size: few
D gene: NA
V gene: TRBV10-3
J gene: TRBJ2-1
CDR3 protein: CAIGPVSGQFF
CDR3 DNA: TGTGCCATTGGCCCCGTCTCGGGGCAGTTCTTC

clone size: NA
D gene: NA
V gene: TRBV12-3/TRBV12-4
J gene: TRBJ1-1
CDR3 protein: CASSWQSPAGLLMNTEAFF
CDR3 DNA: TGTGCCAGCAGTTGGCAGAGTCCGGCGGGTTTATTAATGAACACTGAAGCTTTCTTT

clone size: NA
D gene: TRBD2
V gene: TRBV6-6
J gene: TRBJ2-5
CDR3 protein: CASSYGSGRPWETQYF
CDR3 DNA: TGTGCCAGCAGTTATGGTAGCGGGAGGCCCTGGGAGACCCAGTACTTC

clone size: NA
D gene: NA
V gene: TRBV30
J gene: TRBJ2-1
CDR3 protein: CAWSSLGTYNEQFF
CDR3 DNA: TGTGCCTGGAGTTCACTAGGGACCTACAATGAGCAGTTCTTC

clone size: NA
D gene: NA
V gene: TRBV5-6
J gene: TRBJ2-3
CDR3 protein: CASSLPPVATQYF
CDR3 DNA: TGTGCCAGCAGCTTGCCTCCGGTCGCTACGCAGTATTTT

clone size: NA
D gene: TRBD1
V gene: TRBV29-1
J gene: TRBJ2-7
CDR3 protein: CSGAWTGTEQYF
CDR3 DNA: TGCAGCGGGGCCTGGACAGGGACCGAGCAGTACTTC

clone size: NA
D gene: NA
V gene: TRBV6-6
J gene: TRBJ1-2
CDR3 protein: CASSSGSSYGYTF
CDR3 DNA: TGTGCCAGCAGTTCGGGCTCGAGCTATGGCTACACCTTC

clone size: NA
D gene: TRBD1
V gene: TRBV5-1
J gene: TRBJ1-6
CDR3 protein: CASSIGQGSPPLHF
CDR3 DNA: TGCGCCAGCAGCATCGGACAGGGTAGCCCACCCCTCCACTTT

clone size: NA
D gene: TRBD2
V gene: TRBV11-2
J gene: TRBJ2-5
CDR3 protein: CASSFGRSGGGTQYF
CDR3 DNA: TGTGCCAGCAGCTTTGGACGGTCCGGCGGGGGGACCCAGTACTTC

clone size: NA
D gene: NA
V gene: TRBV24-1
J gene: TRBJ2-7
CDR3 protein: CATSVGEQYF
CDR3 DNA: TGTGCCACCAGTGTAGGTGAGCAGTACTTC

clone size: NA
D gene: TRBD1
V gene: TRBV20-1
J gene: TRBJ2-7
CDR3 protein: CSATWTGVGEQYF
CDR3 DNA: TGCAGTGCTACTTGGACAGGGGTGGGGGAGCAGTACTTC

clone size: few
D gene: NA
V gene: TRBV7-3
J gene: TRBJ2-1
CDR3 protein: CASSLRTGNNEQFF
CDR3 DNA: TGTGCCAGCAGCTTACGGACTGGAAACAATGAGCAGTTCTTC

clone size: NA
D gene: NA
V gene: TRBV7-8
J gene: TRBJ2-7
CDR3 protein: CASSPAGSAYEQYF
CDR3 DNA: TGTGCCAGCAGCCCCGCAGGGTCGGCCTACGAGCAGTACTTC

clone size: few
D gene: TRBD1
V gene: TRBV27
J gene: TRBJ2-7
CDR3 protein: CASRVDRISYEQYF
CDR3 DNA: TGTGCCAGCAGGGTGGACAGGATATCCTACGAGCAGTACTTC

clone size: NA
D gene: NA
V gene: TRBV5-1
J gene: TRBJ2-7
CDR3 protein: CASSLELQGYEQYF
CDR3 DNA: TGCGCCAGCAGCTTGGAATTACAGGGTTACGAGCAGTACTTC

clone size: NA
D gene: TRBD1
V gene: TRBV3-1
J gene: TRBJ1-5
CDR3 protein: CASSQGGQGRHF
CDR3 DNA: TGTGCCAGCAGCCAGGGGGGACAGGGAAGGCATTTT

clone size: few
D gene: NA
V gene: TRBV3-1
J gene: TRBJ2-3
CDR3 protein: CASSTRTRNTQYF
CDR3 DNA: TGTGCCAGCAGCACTCGAACGCGGAATACGCAGTATTTT